This T cell receptor (beta chain) was observed in a study of vaccination and CD4 T cells after COVID-19. Scientists ran DNA taken from cultured CD4+ T cells through the Oncomine TCR Beta short-read assay for sequencing. MiXCR, applied by TCRdb to the PCR reads, yields one record per CDR3 protein. The data show about 9,700 distinct CDR3 sequences, with around 53% seen just once and roughly 20% held by the top ten. Noted treatment: approximately 10-day PBMC culture with coronavirus spike peptide pools or control peptides (ViraFEST assay). The germline V gene has CDR1 GTSNPN and CDR2 SVGIG (reference sequence). CDR3 length: 14 amino acids. V was clipped by 3 bases and J by 4 bases, with 12 bases between them. In this sample, this clonotype turned up a few times. The antigen remains unidentified.

Material for sequencing was CD4+ T cells from blood, cultured in vitro. V is TRBV30 and J is TRBJ2-2; TRBD1 or TRBD2 may be the D gene (5 bases each). This receptor was obtained from a human donor who had recovered from COVID-19. The chain's CDR3 is CAWSYGTVTGELFF. DNA for the CDR3: TGTGCCTGGAGCTACGGGACGGTCACCGGGGAGCTGTTTTTT.